Each of the 29 T cell receptor beta chains below was sequenced from the same sample in a study of cytomegalovirus exposure and HLA in healthy donors. Sequencing was performed with immunoSEQ multiplex PCR; in TCRdb, only in-frame clones are kept and a portion is missing. The data show tens of thousands of clones, around 90% seen once. Sequencing was carried out using PBMCs. These receptor sequences come from a woman aged 18-29 years in good health and CMV-seropositive.

This sequence joins TRBV18 and TRBJ2-7, with D tentatively TRBD1 (6 bases). V was trimmed by 3 bases and J by 0 bases, leaving 9 bases between them. Per germline, CDR1 KGHSH and CDR2 LQKENI. The CDR3 has 14 residues. CDR3 residues: CASSPGTHSYEQYF. The CDR3 region has the DNA TGTGCCAGCTCACCCGGGACACACTCCTACGAGCAGTACTTC.

The rearrangement links TRBV30 to TRBJ2-1, with D possibly TRBD2 on 5 matching bases. Trimming left V 3 bases short and J 0 bases short, with 15 bases between. CDR3 length: 16 amino acids. CDR1 GTSNPN and CDR2 SVGIG come from the germline V gene (reference sequence). In nucleotides, the CDR3 is TGTGCCTGGAGCCCCTGGGAGTCTAGCTCCTACAATGAGCAGTTCTTC. This codes for CAWSPWESSSYNEQFF. Full variable domain (missing parts from reference TRBV30 and TRBJ2-1): SQTIHQWPATLVQPVGSPLSLECTVEGTSNPNLYWYRQAAGRGLQLLFYSVGIGQISSEVPQNLSASRPQDRQFILSSKKLLLSDSGFYLCAWSPWESSSYNEQFFGPGTRLTVL.

The genes are TRBV4-3 and TRBJ2-3, with D possibly TRBD1 on 5 matching bases. Germline V gene data show CDR1 as LGHNA and CDR2 as YSLEER. The CDR3 loop spans 16 amino acids. The V gene lost 4 bases and the J gene lost 0 bases, with 14 bases spanning the gap. This CDR3 is CASSLTLTDSTDTQYF. In DNA form, the CDR3 reads TGCGCCAGCAGCCTTACCCTGACAGACAGCACAGATACGCAGTATTTT.

This clone is judged medium-sized. V is TRBV19 and J is TRBJ2-2, with D possibly matching TRBD1 (5 bases). The germline CDR1 and CDR2 sequences are LNHDA and SQIVND (reference sequence). Trimming shortened V by 7 bases and J by 5 bases, and 14 bases separated the two germline ends. CDR3 size: 14 residues. The CDR3 DNA is TGTGCCAGTATTGGACCGACAGTGACCGGGGAGCTGTTTTTT. Encoded protein: CASIGPTVTGELFF.

This clone has a handful of counts. The chain employs TRBV2 and TRBJ2-7; weak D call: TRBD2 (6 bases). The V end lost 7 bases, the J end lost 3 bases, and 10 bases lay between the germline ends. Germline loops: CDR1 SNHLY, CDR2 FYNNEI. There are 12 residues in the CDR3. The CDR3 loop reads CASTETSYEQYF. The CDR3, as DNA: TGTGCCAGCACCGAGACTAGCTACGAGCAGTACTTC.

This chain's CDR3 is CASSSQDSFNTGELFF. CDR3 bases: TGTGCCAGCAGCTCCCAGGACTCCTTCAACACCGGGGAGCTGTTTTTT. The chain carries TRBV5-4 and TRBJ2-2, with D possibly TRBD2 on 5 matching bases. Germline lookup yields CDR1 SGHNT and CDR2 YYREEE (reference sequence). This CDR3 contains 16 residues. Trimming removed 3 bases at V and 2 bases at J, with 14 bases between.

The genes are TRBV4-1 and TRBJ2-3, with 7 bases that match TRBD1. V trimming: 0 bases; J trimming: 6 bases; junction bases outside the gene matches: 6. This CDR3 is built from 15 residues. CDR1 is MGHRA, CDR2 YSYEKL, per germline. CDR3 residues: CASSQDRMTGDTQYF. The CDR3 DNA sequence: TGCGCCAGCAGCCAAGACCGAATGACAGGGGATACGCAGTATTTT.

This clone was recorded a few times. This chain connects TRBV27 to TRBJ1-5; weak D call: TRBD1 (5 bases). CDR3 size: 15 residues. The V and J ends lost 10 bases and 6 bases respectively, with 22 bases between them. Germline lookup yields CDR1 MNHEY and CDR2 SMNVEV (reference sequence). The CDR3 loop is CATPAKRRVGQPQHF. As DNA, the CDR3 is TGTGCCACTCCCGCCAAGCGCAGGGTGGGTCAGCCCCAGCATTTT.

The chain has TRBV9 and TRBJ1-3; D is perhaps TRBD1 (5 bases). CDR3 size: 17 residues. The ends were cut back, 0 bases at V and 0 bases at J, with 13 bases in the middle. Per the germline V gene, CDR1 is SGDLS and CDR2 is YYNGEE. The CDR3 nucleotides are TGTGCCAGCAGCGTAGATGGTGGGGCTACCTCTGGAAACACCATATATTTT. Protein sequence: CASSVDGGATSGNTIYF.

CDR3 protein: CASSEGTSDTDTQYF. DNA of the CDR3: TGTGCCAGCAGTGAAGGGACTAGCGACACAGATACGCAGTATTTT. The chain employs TRBV6-1 and TRBJ2-3; 9 bases are a match to TRBD2. Germline loops: CDR1 MNHNS, CDR2 SASEGT. The CDR3 is 15 amino acids. Trimming took 1 base from V and 2 from J; bases not matched to a gene: 1.

J is TRBJ1-1 and V is TRBV4-1; the match to TRBD1 covers 10 bases. J lost 0 bases, V lost 4 bases, and 2 bases had no gene match. The CDR3 has 15 amino acids. Germline assignment: CDR1 MGHRA and CDR2 YSYEKL. This CDR3 is CASSLDRGLNTEAFF. The CDR3 DNA reads as TGCGCCAGCAGCCTCGACAGGGGGCTGAACACTGAAGCTTTCTTT.

V and J are TRBV28 and TRBJ2-7; D possibly corresponds to TRBD2 (6 bases). Germline lookup yields CDR1 MDHEN and CDR2 SYDVKM. V shed 1 base and J shed 2 bases, with 15 bases lying between them. The CDR3 consists of 16 residues. The CDR3 nucleotides are TGTGCCAGCAGTTTATCCGTGACTAGTACGACCTACGAGCAGTACTTC. Encoded protein: CASSLSVTSTTYEQYF.

The V and J genes are TRBV2 and TRBJ2-1; D unclear. The CDR3 contains 12 residues. Germline CDR1 and CDR2: SNHLY and FYNNEI. Between the trimmed V and J ends, which lost 5 bases and 5 bases, there was a span of 7 bases. The CDR3 region is CASSSVNNEQFF. The CDR3 region has the DNA TGTGCCAGCAGTTCAGTCAACAATGAGCAGTTCTTC.

The chain has TRBV29-1 and TRBJ1-2; D is ambiguous. The V gene's germline CDR1 is SQVTM and CDR2 ANQGSEA. The ends were cut back, 1 base at V and 6 bases at J, with 9 bases in the middle. This CDR3 comprises 12 residues. The CDR3 here is CSVEGSSDGYTF. In DNA, the CDR3 is TGCAGCGTTGAAGGCTCCTCGGATGGCTACACCTTC.

The V and J genes are TRBV18 and TRBJ2-2, with D possibly matching TRBD2 (7 bases). V lost 4 bases to trimming and J lost 2 bases, with 20 bases between them. CDR1 is KGHSH and CDR2 is LQKENI in the germline V gene. This CDR3 comprises 18 residues. The CDR3 nucleotides are TGTGCCAGCTCACTAACAGAGACGGGCGGGGGCAACACCGGGGAGCTGTTTTTT. Protein product: CASSLTETGGGNTGELFF.

The chain is built from TRBV7-8 and TRBJ1-5; the D is unclear. In germline, CDR1 is SGHVS, CDR2 FQNEAQ. Trimming pared 0 bases from V and 6 bases from J, leaving 6 bases between. The CDR3 spans 13 residues. Here the CDR3 DNA reads TGTGCCAGCAGCTTAGCGAGCGGTCAGCCCCAGCATTTT. Its protein is CASSLASGQPQHF.

The chain has TRBV4-2 and TRBJ1-1, with 9 bases fitting TRBD1. Germline V gene lookup returns CDR1 LGHNA and CDR2 YNFKEQ. The CDR3 sequence is 14 residues long. Trimming removed 3 bases from V and 5 bases from J; junction bases left unmatched: 4. The CDR3 loop is CASSQGQGGTEAFF. In DNA, the CDR3 is TGTGCCAGCAGCCAGGGACAGGGAGGGACTGAAGCTTTCTTT.

The chain's CDR3 is CASSPGTSGSIAQYF. The CDR3 DNA reads TGTGCCAGCAGCCCCGGGACTAGCGGGAGTATAGCGCAGTATTTT. The chain recombines TRBV5-4 with TRBJ2-3; TRBD2 aligns across 14 bases. This CDR3 is built from 15 residues. CDR1 and CDR2 (germline): SGHNT, YYREEE (reference sequence). The J segment lost 10 bases and the V segment lost 4 bases, leaving 8 bases of the junction unmatched.

The rearrangement links TRBV19 to TRBJ2-1, with a weak D call TRBD1 (6 bases). The germline V and J ends were trimmed by 6 bases and 1 base, with 10 bases remaining between them. The CDR3 totals 14 residues. Germline CDR1 and CDR2: LNHDA and SQIVND (reference sequence). CDR3 region: CASSIQGSYNEQFF. DNA of the CDR3: TGTGCCAGTAGCATACAGGGATCCTACAATGAGCAGTTCTTC.

The J gene is TRBJ2-1, the V gene TRBV14; D is undetermined. The germline V gene has CDR1 SGHDN and CDR2 FVKESK. This CDR3 spans 16 amino acids. V lost 5 bases to trimming and J lost 0 bases, with 14 bases between them. In DNA form, the CDR3 reads TGTGCCAGCAGCTCGATCATGGAGAGCTCCTACAATGAGCAGTTCTTC. Translated, it gives CASSSIMESSYNEQFF.

CDR3 DNA: TGCGCCAGCAGCTGGACAGGGGGCGCGTACGAGCAGTACTTC. It is translated as CASSWTGGAYEQYF. V is TRBV5-1 and J is TRBJ2-7; 11 nucleotides align to TRBD1. Trimming removed 3 bases from V and 4 bases from J; junction bases left unmatched: 3. This CDR3 has 14 residues. The germline CDR1 and CDR2 sequences are SGHRS and YFSETQ.

This clone was detected only once. This chain connects TRBV29-1 to TRBJ2-5; D is possibly TRBD1 (6 bases). This CDR3 is 13 amino acids long. The V and J ends lost 0 bases and 5 bases respectively, with 10 bases between them. The germline gives CDR1 SQVTM, CDR2 ANQGSEA. In DNA, the CDR3 is TGCAGCGTTGAAGAAGGGGGTCCGGAGACCCAGTACTTC. Its protein product is CSVEEGGPETQYF.

The chain carries TRBV28 and TRBJ2-1; D is possibly TRBD1 (5 bases). Trimming took 6 bases from V and 6 from J, leaving 18 bases between them. This CDR3 is built from 15 residues. CDR1 MDHEN and CDR2 SYDVKM come from the germline V gene. The CDR3 DNA reads as TGTGCCAGCAGCAACCCTCAGGGCGCCTTCAATGAGCAGTTCTTC. The encoded protein is CASSNPQGAFNEQFF. The whole variable domain, filled in from reference TRBV28 and TRBJ2-1, reads DVKVTQSSRYLVKRTGEKVFLECVQDMDHENMFWYRQDPGLGLRLIYFSYDVKMKEKGDIPEGYSVSREKKERFSLILESASTNQTSMYLCASSNPQGAFNEQFFGPGTRLTVL.

This chain links TRBV6-6 with TRBJ1-2, with a weak D call TRBD1 (5 bases). V lost 7 bases, J lost 2 bases, and 8 bases lay in between. This CDR3 has 12 amino acids. Germline CDR1 MNHNY, CDR2 SVGAGI (reference sequence). CDR3 in amino acids: CASNRQNYGYTF. CDR3 DNA sequence: TGTGCCAGCAATAGACAGAACTATGGCTACACCTTC.

The chain is built from TRBV7-2 and TRBJ2-1, with a tentative D call TRBD1 (6 bases). Germline V lookup: CDR1 SGHTA, CDR2 FQGNSA. V was shortened by 2 bases and J by 7 bases, with 12 bases between the two germline ends. The CDR3 loop spans 14 amino acids. The CDR3: CASSLRGGVNEQFF. The CDR3 DNA follows: TGTGCCAGCAGCTTAAGAGGGGGAGTAAATGAGCAGTTCTTC.

CDR3 nucleotides: TGTGCCAGCAGCTTGGGGTTCGGGCAGCGAGGGGAGACCCAGTACTTC. Protein: CASSLGFGQRGETQYF. The rearrangement links TRBV5-6 to TRBJ2-5, with D possibly TRBD2 on 5 matching bases. V was clipped by 0 bases and J by 5 bases, with 17 bases between them. CDR1 and CDR2 from the germline V gene are SGHDT and YYEEEE. This CDR3 has 16 residues.

This clone is a singleton in its sample. The J gene is TRBJ1-2, the V gene TRBV6-6; TRBD1 matches 7 bases. CDR1 and CDR2 (germline): MNHNY, SVGAGI (reference sequence). After removal of 4 bases from V and 8 bases from J, the junction contained 7 bases not matched to a gene. The CDR3 extends over 13 amino acids. The CDR3 sequence is CASSWGQSRGYTF. CDR3 nucleotide sequence: TGTGCCAGCAGTTGGGGACAGTCGAGAGGCTACACCTTC.

V and J are TRBV5-8 and TRBJ1-1; D is perhaps TRBD1 (6 bases). This CDR3 spans 16 amino acids. Germline CDR1 is SGHTS and CDR2 is YDEGEE. V dropped 1 base and J dropped 0 bases, with 13 bases sitting between them. DNA of the CDR3: TGTGCCAGCAGCTTGAGTTTCGGGACAATGAACACTGAAGCTTTCTTT. It codes for CASSLSFGTMNTEAFF.

J is TRBJ2-2 and V is TRBV5-4, with a weak D call TRBD1 (5 bases). This CDR3 is built from 15 residues. Deletions cut 0 bases from V and 6 bases from J, with 12 bases between. Looked up from germline, CDR1 is SGHNT and CDR2 is YYREEE (reference sequence). CDR3 amino acids: CASSLEGPRSGELFF. In DNA, the CDR3 is TGTGCCAGCAGCTTGGAGGGGCCTAGGTCCGGGGAGCTGTTTTTT.